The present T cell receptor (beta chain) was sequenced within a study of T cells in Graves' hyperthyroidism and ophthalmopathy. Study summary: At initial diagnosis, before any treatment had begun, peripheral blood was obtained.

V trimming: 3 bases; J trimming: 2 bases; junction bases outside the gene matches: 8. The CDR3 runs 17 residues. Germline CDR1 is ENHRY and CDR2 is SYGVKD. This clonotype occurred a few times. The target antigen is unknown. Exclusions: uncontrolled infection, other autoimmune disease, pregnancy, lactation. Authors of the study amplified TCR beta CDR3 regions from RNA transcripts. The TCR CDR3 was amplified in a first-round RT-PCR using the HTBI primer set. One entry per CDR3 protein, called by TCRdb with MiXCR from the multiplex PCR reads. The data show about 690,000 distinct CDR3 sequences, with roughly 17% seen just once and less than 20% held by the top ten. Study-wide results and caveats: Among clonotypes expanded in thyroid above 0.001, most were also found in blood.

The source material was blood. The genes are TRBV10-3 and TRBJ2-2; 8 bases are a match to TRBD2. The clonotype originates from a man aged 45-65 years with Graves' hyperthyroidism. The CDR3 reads CAISDPLAGINTGELFF. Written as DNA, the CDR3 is TGTGCCATCAGTGACCCGTTAGCGGGAATTAACACCGGGGAGCTGTTTTTT.